Given below is one TCR beta chain in context. Its antigen is undetermined. The ends lost 4 bases at V and 7 bases at J; junction bases unmatched: 8. Germline assignment: CDR1 SGDLS and CDR2 YYNGEE. The length of the CDR3 is 15 residues. This sample is part of a study of T cells in Graves' hyperthyroidism and ophthalmopathy. Study observations and caveats: Blood also contained most expanded thyroid clonotypes above 0.001. Before onset, ophthalmopathy was predicted by the model a median roughly 6.8 months earlier.

Amplification yielded TCR beta CDR3 regions, with RNA transcripts as the source. A first-round RT-PCR of the TCR CDR3 used the HTBI primer set. TCRdb re-analysed the multiplex PCR reads in MiXCR, keeping a single row per CDR3 protein. The profile shows over 300,000 distinct CDR3 sequences, 14% of them singletons. Exclusion criteria comprised uncontrolled infection, other autoimmune disease, pregnancy or lactation. Clinicians diagnosed patients from clinical symptoms, serum thyroxine and TRAb, thyroid ultrasound and orbital computed tomography. Specimen: blood. The sequence derives from an older woman with Graves' hyperthyroidism. This rearrangement joins TRBV9 to TRBJ2-7; TRBD2 aligns across 13 bases. The CDR3 DNA reads as TGTGCCAGCAGCCGGGGGACTAGCGGGAATTCTGAGCAGTACTTC. Encoded protein: CASSRGTSGNSEQYF. Full variable domain (missing parts from reference TRBV9 and TRBJ2-7): DSGVTQTPKHLITATGQRVTLRCSPRSGDLSVYWYQQSLDQGLQFLIQYYNGEERAKGNILERFSAQQFPDLHSELNLSSLELGDSALYFCASSRGTSGNSEQYFGPGTRLTVT.